Following are 29 T cell receptor beta chains from one sample sequenced in a study of T cells after yellow fever vaccination. TCRdb passed the 5' RACE reads through MiXCR, listing each CDR3 protein once. The table records about 160,000 distinct CDR3 sequences, 6% to 7.5% of them present only once. The specimen comprised CD4+ T cells sorted from PBMCs, sampled less than 6 days after the first yellow fever vaccination. These receptors were obtained from a man in his late teens or twenties who received the YFV17D yellow fever vaccine.

This clonotype was recorded many times. J is TRBJ2-1 and V is TRBV4-3, with 8 bases identical to TRBD2. The CDR3 extends over 16 amino acids. J lost 5 bases, V lost 0 bases, and 6 bases had no gene match. Germline V gene data show CDR1 as LGHNA and CDR2 as YSLEER. The CDR3 protein is CASSQEGGGYNNEQFF. CDR3 nucleotide sequence: TGCGCCAGCAGCCAAGAAGGCGGGGGGTACAACAATGAGCAGTTCTTC.

This clonotype has at least ten counts. The V call is TRBV4-2, the J call TRBJ2-5, with D maybe TRBD1 (6 bases). The germline gives CDR1 LGHNA, CDR2 YNFKEQ. Trimming cost V 1 base and J 1 base, with 7 bases left between them. There are 14 residues in the CDR3. The CDR3 is CASSQGTAQETQYF. CDR3 DNA: TGTGCCAGCAGCCAAGGGACAGCCCAAGAGACCCAGTACTTC.

The chain links TRBV7-9 to TRBJ1-3; no definite D call. The V gene's germline CDR1 is SEHNR and CDR2 FQNEAQ (reference sequence). This CDR3 region has 14 residues. Deletions cut 11 bases from V and 0 bases from J, with 14 bases between. The CDR3 DNA reads as TGTGCCGGATCGACCGGGAACTCTGGAAACACCATATATTTT. It encodes CAGSTGNSGNTIYF.

This clonotype was seen many times. DNA of the CDR3: TGTGCCAGCTCACTCCGACAGAACGAGCAGTACTTC. Translated: CASSLRQNEQYF. The chain combines TRBV18 with TRBJ2-7, with D possibly being TRBD1 (5 bases). V was cut by 4 bases and J by 5 bases, with 9 bases left in between. Per germline, CDR1 KGHSH and CDR2 LQKENI. The CDR3 has 12 amino acids.

This clonotype was seen a handful of times. The rearrangement joins TRBV18 to TRBJ1-2; D is unresolved. There are 14 residues in the CDR3. The germline V gene encodes CDR1 KGHSH and CDR2 LQKENI. Trimming removed 4 bases at V and 3 bases at J, with 12 bases between. CDR3 residues: CASSLTGIDYGYTF. In nucleotides, the CDR3 is TGTGCCAGCTCACTAACCGGCATAGACTATGGCTACACCTTC.

This clonotype has a count of ten or more. V and J are TRBV7-2 and TRBJ2-7, with D uncertain. The V end was cut by 5 bases, the J end by 0 bases, with 11 bases between. CDR1 is SGHTA and CDR2 is FQGNSA in the germline V gene. The length of the CDR3 is 14 residues. The CDR3 here is CASSPAASSYEQYF. The CDR3, as DNA: TGTGCCAGCAGCCCCGCCGCCAGCTCCTACGAGCAGTACTTC.

This clonotype has only one observation. With a much larger clone just one base away, this may be a read error. The chain couples TRBV3-1 to TRBJ2-1; possible D gene TRBD1, 6 bases. Germline CDR1 is LGHDT and CDR2 is YNNKEL (reference sequence). The CDR3 is 15 amino acids. The CDR3 loop is CARSQDLVLRGEQFF. The CDR3 nucleotides read TGTGCCAGGAGCCAAGATTTGGTGCTCAGGGGTGAGCAGTTCTTC.

This clonotype was counted many times. The chain recombines TRBV4-1 with TRBJ1-4, with D possibly matching TRBD1 (5 bases). The length of the CDR3 is 15 residues. Germline V gene sequence: CDR1 MGHRA, CDR2 YSYEKL. V lost 5 bases and J lost 7, with 17 bases in between. The CDR3 bases are TGCGCCAGCAGCGGGGCAGCCTCGGGCGGTGAAAAACTGTTTTTT. Amino acids: CASSGAASGGEKLFF.

This clonotype has at least ten counts. The chain couples TRBV7-3 to TRBJ1-1; TRBD1 matches at 7 bases. Germline V gene data show CDR1 as SGHTA and CDR2 as FQGTGA. The CDR3 runs to 13 residues. V gave up 1 base and J gave up 8 bases; unmatched junction bases: 4. CDR3 region: CASSLMAGGEAFF. The CDR3, as DNA: TGTGCCAGCAGCTTAATGGCAGGGGGAGAAGCTTTCTTT.

This clonotype was detected a few times. The chain employs TRBV7-2 and TRBJ2-2, with 7 positions matching TRBD2. The CDR3 is made up of 14 amino acids. The germline V gene has CDR1 SGHTA and CDR2 FQGNSA. J lost 9 bases, V lost 5 bases, and 9 bases had no gene match. Here the CDR3 reads CASSRQRGGRELFF. CDR3 bases: TGTGCCAGCAGCCGCCAGCGGGGAGGGCGGGAGCTGTTTTTT.

V is TRBV5-1 and J is TRBJ2-5; no reliable D call. The CDR3 is made up of 14 amino acids. Germline values: CDR1 SGHRS, CDR2 YFSETQ. V was clipped by 0 bases and J by 3 bases, with 9 bases between them. The CDR3 DNA reads as TGCGCCAGCAGCTTGGTTCCTGGGGAAGAGACCCAGTACTTC. Residues: CASSLVPGEETQYF.

This clonotype was counted once. The chain combines TRBV6-2 or TRBV6-3 with TRBJ1-4, with D perhaps matching TRBD1 (5 bases). CDR1 and CDR2 (germline): MNHEY, SVGEGT. CDR3 length equals 15 residues. V was trimmed by 5 bases and J by 3 bases, leaving 13 bases between them. CDR3 residues: CASSNTATANEKLFF. CDR3 bases: TGTGCCAGCAGTAACACCGCGACAGCTAATGAAAAACTGTTTTTT.

There are many counts of this clonotype. V gene TRBV7-3 combines with J gene TRBJ1-1; D possibly corresponds to TRBD1 (6 bases). The V end lost 5 bases, the J end lost 5 bases, and 15 bases lay between the germline ends. The CDR3 totals 14 residues. Germline CDR1 is SGHTA and CDR2 is FQGTGA. The DNA of the CDR3 is TGTGCCAGCAGCCCAGGAGGGGGGCTTACTGAAGCTTTCTTT. This gives the protein CASSPGGGLTEAFF.

This clonotype was counted ten times or more. The chain employs TRBV7-3 and TRBJ2-5; 9 bases align to TRBD2. The CDR3 extends over 15 amino acids. Germline V gene sequence: CDR1 SGHTA, CDR2 FQGTGA. Trimming at V came to 6 bases and at J to 5 bases, leaving 10 bases not matched to a gene. This CDR3 is CASSLAGGPIETQYF. CDR3 in DNA: TGTGCCAGCAGTTTGGCGGGGGGGCCTATTGAGACCCAGTACTTC.

This chain connects TRBV2 to TRBJ1-1; 7 bases fit TRBD1. CDR3 size: 13 residues. V lost 6 bases, J lost 5 bases, and 6 bases stayed unmatched. Germline CDR1 and CDR2: SNHLY and FYNNEI. The DNA of the CDR3 is TGTGCCAGCAGCGACAGGGCCCGGACTGAAGCTTTCTTT. As protein: CASSDRARTEAFF.

V usage is TRBV6-5 and J usage is TRBJ2-3, with 14 bases identical to TRBD2. The V gene's germline CDR1 is MNHEY and CDR2 SVGAGI. This CDR3 comprises 19 residues. V gave up 5 bases and J gave up 3 bases; unmatched junction bases: 13. CDR3 protein: CASSLPGLAGARRTDTQYF. CDR3 nucleotides: TGTGCCAGCAGTCTACCGGGACTAGCGGGGGCTAGGAGAACAGATACGCAGTATTTT.

This clonotype was seen many times. V usage is TRBV20-1 and J usage is TRBJ2-1; weak D call: TRBD2 (6 bases). The length of the CDR3 is 14 residues. V was trimmed by 5 bases and J by 8 bases, leaving 19 bases between them. In germline, CDR1 is DFQATT, CDR2 SNEGSKA (reference sequence). The CDR3 DNA is TGCAGTGCTGAGGGACTGGGGTGGTTTGATGAGCAGTTCTTC. Translated, it gives CSAEGLGWFDEQFF.

The rearrangement uses TRBV4-3 and TRBJ2-5; D possibly corresponds to TRBD1 (6 bases). Germline lookup yields CDR1 LGHNA and CDR2 YSLEER. Between the trimmed V and J ends, which lost 3 bases and 6 bases, there was a span of 17 bases. The CDR3 sequence is 15 residues long. This chain's CDR3 is CASSHQQGIEKTQYF. CDR3 in DNA: TGCGCCAGCAGCCACCAACAGGGTATAGAAAAGACCCAGTACTTC.

The chain joins TRBV7-4 to TRBJ1-5; D not certain. V gave up 4 bases and J gave up 0 bases, with 7 bases separating them. The CDR3 is 14 amino acids. In germline, CDR1 is SGHVT, CDR2 SQSDAQ. CDR3 coding DNA: TGTGCCAGCAGCTCCCTCGATAGCAATCAGCCCCAGCATTTT. It is translated as CASSSLDSNQPQHF. Full variable domain (missing parts from reference TRBV7-4 and TRBJ1-5): GAGVSQSPRYKVAKRGRDVALRCDSISGHVTLYWYRQTLGQGSEVLTYSQSDAQRDKSGRPSGRFSAERPERSVSTLKIQRTEQGDSAVYLCASSSLDSNQPQHFGDGTRLSIL.

In its sample, this clonotype was seen a few times. The genes are TRBV5-4 and TRBJ2-5; D perhaps matches TRBD1 (6 bases). V was trimmed by 1 base and J by 5 bases, leaving 12 bases between them. Germline V gene lookup returns CDR1 SGHNT and CDR2 YYREEE (reference sequence). The CDR3 sequence is 14 residues long. Written as DNA, the CDR3 is TGTGCCAGCAGCTTGCCCAGGGGCGGTGAGACCCAGTACTTC. This gives the protein CASSLPRGGETQYF.

This clonotype was detected ten times or more. V and J are TRBV20-1 and TRBJ2-5; the D gene is possibly TRBD2 (5 bases). Looked up from germline, CDR1 is DFQATT and CDR2 is SNEGSKA (reference sequence). V dropped 0 bases and J dropped 0 bases, with 8 bases sitting between them. There are 14 residues in the CDR3. CDR3 sequence reads: CSARDSGDQETQYF. CDR3 sequence (DNA): TGCAGTGCTAGAGATTCCGGGGACCAAGAGACCCAGTACTTC.

This clonotype was recorded a few times. J is TRBJ2-5 and V is TRBV11-2, with 14 bases identical to TRBD2. V was pared by 4 bases and J by 4 bases, with 5 bases of the junction left unmatched. Germline V gives CDR1 SGHAT, CDR2 FQNNGV. The CDR3 loop spans 16 amino acids. Here the CDR3 DNA reads TGTGCCAGCAGCTCAAGACTAGCGGGGGGGCCAGAGACCCAGTACTTC. It codes for CASSSRLAGGPETQYF.

Many counts were recorded for this clonotype. The rearrangement joins TRBV28 to TRBJ2-4; D is ambiguous. CDR1 and CDR2 from the germline V gene are MDHEN and SYDVKM. The CDR3 is 12 amino acids. V shed 5 bases and J shed 0 bases, with 2 bases lying between them. CDR3 loop: CASSLAKNIQYF. The CDR3 nucleotides are TGTGCCAGCAGTCTAGCCAAAAACATTCAGTACTTC.

This clonotype was observed many times. The chain links TRBV5-1 to TRBJ2-1; 7 nucleotides agree with TRBD1. Germline V gives CDR1 SGHRS, CDR2 YFSETQ. The CDR3 totals 16 residues. The V segment lost 1 base and the J segment 5 bases; nucleotides outside the gene matches: 9. CDR3 region: CASSLTAGGTHNEQFF. DNA of the CDR3: TGCGCCAGCAGCTTGACGGCAGGGGGAACTCACAATGAGCAGTTCTTC.

This clonotype was counted only a few times. The chain is built from TRBV28 and TRBJ1-1, with D maybe TRBD1 (5 bases). V was pared by 6 bases and J by 6 bases, with 14 bases between. This CDR3 contains 13 residues. Germline loops: CDR1 MDHEN, CDR2 SYDVKM. The CDR3 loop reads CASRYGGYAEAFF. The CDR3 nucleotides read TGTGCCAGCAGGTACGGGGGATACGCTGAAGCTTTCTTT.

This clonotype was seen at least ten times. The V call is TRBV7-3, the J call TRBJ2-1, with D perhaps being TRBD1 or TRBD2 (5 bases each). This CDR3 contains 12 residues. CDR1 and CDR2 (germline): SGHTA, FQGTGA. V was clipped by 3 bases and J by 10 bases, with 10 bases between them. CDR3: CASSFWGSEQFF. CDR3 DNA sequence: TGTGCCAGCAGCTTCTGGGGGTCGGAGCAGTTCTTC.

This clonotype was picked up a small number of times. V and J are TRBV6-1 and TRBJ2-6, with a weak D call TRBD2 (5 bases). Germline V lookup: CDR1 MNHNS, CDR2 SASEGT. Trimming removed 7 bases from V and 2 bases from J, with 12 bases in between. The CDR3 contains 15 residues. CDR3 sequence (DNA): TGTGCCAGCAAGGGCGCGGAGGCTGGGGCCAACGTCCTGACTTTC. The encoded protein is CASKGAEAGANVLTF.

This clonotype was seen a few times. The chain recombines TRBV5-1 with TRBJ2-5; 11 nucleotides line up with TRBD2. The germline V gene encodes CDR1 SGHRS and CDR2 YFSETQ. The CDR3 loop spans 15 amino acids. V was pared by 2 bases and J by 4 bases, with 4 bases of the junction left unmatched. CDR3 sequence (DNA): TGCGCCAGCAGCTTTACCGGGACTAGCGGAGAGACCCAGTACTTC. Amino acid sequence: CASSFTGTSGETQYF.

This clonotype was observed a handful of times. This chain links TRBV27 with TRBJ1-2; TRBD1 agrees at 8 bases. Germline CDR1 reads MNHEY; CDR2 reads SMNVEV (reference sequence). The CDR3 loop spans 14 amino acids. The J segment lost 1 base and the V segment lost 8 bases, leaving 6 bases of the junction unmatched. The CDR3 protein is CASSAQGVNYGYTF. CDR3 nucleotide sequence: TGTGCCAGCTCCGCACAGGGGGTTAACTATGGCTACACCTTC.